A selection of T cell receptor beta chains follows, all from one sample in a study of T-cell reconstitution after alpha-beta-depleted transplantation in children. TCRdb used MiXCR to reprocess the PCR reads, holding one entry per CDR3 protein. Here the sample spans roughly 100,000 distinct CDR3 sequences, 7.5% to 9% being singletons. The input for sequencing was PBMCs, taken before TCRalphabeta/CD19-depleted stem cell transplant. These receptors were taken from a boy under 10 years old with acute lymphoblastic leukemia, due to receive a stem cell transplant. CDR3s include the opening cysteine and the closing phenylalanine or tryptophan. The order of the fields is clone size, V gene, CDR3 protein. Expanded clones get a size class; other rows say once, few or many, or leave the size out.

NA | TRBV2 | CASSERSGYGQETQYF
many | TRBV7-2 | CASSFQDTQYF
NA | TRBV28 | CASSPIPGTADQPQHF
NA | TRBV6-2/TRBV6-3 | CASSYNKNYGYTF
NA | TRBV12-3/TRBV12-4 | CASGPGLAGGPASTDTQYF
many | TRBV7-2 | CASSSGLGTDTQYF
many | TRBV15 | CATSSVGTPPQHF
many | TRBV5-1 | CASSSYGRATNYGYTF
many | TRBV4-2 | CASSQGHGSSSYNEQFF
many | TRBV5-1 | CASSLVGNNTGELFF
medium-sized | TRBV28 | CASSYRKRGISYEQYF
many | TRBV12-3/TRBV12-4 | CASSLGQDYEQYF
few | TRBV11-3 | CASSTGQGDYEQFF
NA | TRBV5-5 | CASSPTDGVRTEAFF
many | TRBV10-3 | CAIGQGFYEQYF
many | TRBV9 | CASSVGRGNTEAFF
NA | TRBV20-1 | CSVANRGSNTGELFF
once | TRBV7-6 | CASSLGGDSTEAFF
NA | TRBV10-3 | CATYKGSGANVLTF
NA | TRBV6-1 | CASSPWGDEAFF
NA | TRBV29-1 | CSARTGPTGQYF
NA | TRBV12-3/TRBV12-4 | CASRHSGSYNSPLHF
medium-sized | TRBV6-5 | CASTSTGNTEAFF
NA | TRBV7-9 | CASSSGTGTNNEQFF
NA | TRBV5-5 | CASSSGQAALETQYF
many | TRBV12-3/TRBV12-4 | CASSGLAGGGYEQFF
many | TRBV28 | CASSLSNYEQYF
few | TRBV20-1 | CSARAYGLLPPYEQYF
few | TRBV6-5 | CASRNNREDYGYTF
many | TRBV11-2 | CASSFIYLDSYNSPLHF
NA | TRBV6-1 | CASTQGWTGARTSYEQYF
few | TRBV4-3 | CASSQDPVSTDTQYF
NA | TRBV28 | CASAVPNQPQHF
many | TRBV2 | CASSFSGGAGEQFF
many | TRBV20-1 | CSEGIGSYNEQFF
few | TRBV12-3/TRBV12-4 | CASTPEGANVLTF
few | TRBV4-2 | CASSQLSANYGYTF
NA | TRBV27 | CASSLRGQPLTGELFF
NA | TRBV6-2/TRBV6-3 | CASRLSNQPQHF
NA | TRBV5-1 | CASSPRGPPVDEQFF
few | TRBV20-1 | CSARDRPELAREQFF
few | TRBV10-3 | CAISESTSGGATYTDTQYF
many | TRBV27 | CASSLFLGSRYEQYF